Below, 17 T cell receptor beta chains from the same sample are listed, as sequenced in a study of blood T cells in healthy people across ages. Then a second PCR, running about 7 to 11 cycles, was carried out with a sample-barcoded 5' primer and a J-beta primer mix. From the 5' RACE reads, TCRdb called clonotypes with MiXCR, one entry per CDR3 protein. The table shows some 750,000 distinct CDR3 sequences, with 22% occurring only once. Sequenced: blood. The receptors here all came from a man aged 70 or older in good health.

The rearrangement links TRBV5-1 to TRBJ1-1; D is uncertain. Germline V lookup: CDR1 SGHRS, CDR2 YFSETQ. This CDR3 is 13 amino acids long. V was shortened by 2 bases and J by 5 bases, with 10 bases between the two germline ends. CDR3 sequence reads: CASSFEGRTEAFF. In DNA, the CDR3 is TGCGCCAGCAGCTTCGAAGGGAGGACTGAAGCTTTCTTT.

In this sample, this clonotype turned up many times. The genes are TRBV28 and TRBJ1-2; weak D call: TRBD1 (5 bases). From germline, CDR1 is MDHEN and CDR2 SYDVKM. The CDR3 length is 13 residues. The germline V and J ends were trimmed by 3 bases and 8 bases, with 13 bases remaining between them. This chain's CDR3 is CASSLIREGGYTF. The CDR3 nucleotides are TGTGCCAGCAGTTTGATCAGGGAGGGCGGCTACACCTTC.

CDR3 coding DNA: TGTGCCAGCAGCCCTGGGATGTCAGGGATCAATGAGCAGTTCTTC. The encoded protein is CASSPGMSGINEQFF. The rearrangement links TRBV3-1 to TRBJ2-1; D is perhaps TRBD1 (5 bases). Per the germline V gene, CDR1 is LGHDT and CDR2 is YNNKEL (reference sequence). The CDR3 covers 15 residues. V lost 4 bases, J lost 6 bases, and 16 bases lay in between.

The rearrangement links TRBV12-3 or TRBV12-4 to TRBJ2-2, with 8 bases that match TRBD2. V shed 6 bases and J 6 bases; nucleotides not matched to a gene: 6. The CDR3 extends over 14 amino acids. CDR3 loop: CASSPSGWAGELFF. The CDR3 nucleotides read TGTGCCAGCAGCCCTAGCGGGTGGGCCGGGGAGCTGTTTTTT.

The DNA of the CDR3 is TGTGCCAGCAGTTACACGGGGGGGCTCTACAATGAGCAGTTCTTC. Its translation: CASSYTGGLYNEQFF. The chain has TRBV6-6 and TRBJ2-1; TRBD2 matches 8 bases. Per germline, CDR1 MNHNY and CDR2 SVGAGI (reference sequence). Losses at the gene ends were 2 bases for V and 3 bases for J; bases not matched to a gene: 3. The length of the CDR3 is 15 residues.

The CDR3 coding sequence is TGTGCCAGCAGCCAGATGAGCGGTGTCTCTACGGGGGAGCAGTTCTTC. Translating gives CASSQMSGVSTGEQFF. This rearrangement joins TRBV3-1 to TRBJ2-1; perhaps TRBD2 as D (5 bases). Trimming cost V 3 bases and J 10 bases, with 22 bases left between them. Per germline, CDR1 LGHDT and CDR2 YNNKEL (reference sequence). The CDR3 runs to 16 residues.

On this clonotype itself: One end of the junction does not line up with germline, which may come from a read error. The genes are TRBV12-3 or TRBV12-4 and TRBJ2-3, with 12 positions matching TRBD2. CDR3 size: 18 residues. DNA of the CDR3: TGTGCCAGCAGTTTCGGCCTACTAGCGGGGGGAGGCACAGATGCGCAGTATTTT. It translates to CASSFGLLAGGGTDAQYF.

This clonotype occurred many times. As DNA, the CDR3 is TGTGCCAGTAGCAAGACAGGGAGGGAGACCCAGTACTTC. Protein product: CASSKTGRETQYF. This chain joins TRBV19 and TRBJ2-5; tentatively, D is TRBD1 (7 bases). Trimming took 6 bases from V and 5 from J, leaving 13 bases between them. Germline assignment: CDR1 LNHDA and CDR2 SQIVND (reference sequence). CDR3 length: 13 amino acids. The full variable domain, rest sourced from reference TRBV19 and TRBJ2-5, is DGGITQSPKYLFRKEGQNVTLSCEQNLNHDAMYWYRQDPGQGLRLIYYSQIVNDFQKGDIAEGYSVSREKKESFPLTVTSAQKNPTAFYLCASSKTGRETQYFGPGTRLLVL.

The J gene is TRBJ2-1, the V gene TRBV7-2, with D perhaps matching TRBD2 (7 bases). This CDR3 has 15 residues. Germline loops: CDR1 SGHTA, CDR2 FQGNSA. V dropped 1 base and J dropped 7 bases, with 14 bases sitting between them. In nucleotides, the CDR3 is TGTGCCAGCAGCTTAGTTCGGGGGGCTGTTAATGAGCAGTTCTTC. Its translation is CASSLVRGAVNEQFF.

V usage is TRBV24-1 and J usage is TRBJ1-1; 11 nucleotides match TRBD1. CDR1 and CDR2 from the germline V gene are KGHDR and SFDVKD. The CDR3 contains 15 residues. With V trimmed by 4 bases and J by 4 bases, 4 bases remained unmatched. CDR3 sequence reads: CATSETGTGGTEAFF. The CDR3, as DNA: TGTGCCACCAGTGAAACCGGGACAGGGGGCACTGAAGCTTTCTTT.

This clonotype showed up many times. The V gene is TRBV3-1, the J gene TRBJ2-1; D is ambiguous. Germline CDR1 is LGHDT and CDR2 is YNNKEL (reference sequence). The CDR3 has 12 residues. V was trimmed by 1 base and J by 5 bases, leaving 3 bases between them. The CDR3 DNA sequence: TGTGCCAGCAGCCAAGGGAACAATGAGCAGTTCTTC. Translating it yields CASSQGNNEQFF.

In this sample, this clonotype turned up a few times. V is TRBV7-9 and J is TRBJ1-2; TRBD1 matches at 7 bases. V trimming: 5 bases; J trimming: 7 bases; junction bases outside the gene matches: 10. The CDR3 sequence is 14 residues long. CDR1 is SEHNR and CDR2 is FQNEAQ in the germline V gene (reference sequence). The CDR3 loop is CASSPETGRGGYTF. Written as DNA, the CDR3 is TGTGCCAGCAGCCCCGAGACAGGGAGAGGTGGCTACACCTTC.

The sample holds a few counts of this clonotype. This chain links TRBV29-1 with TRBJ1-2, with a weak D call TRBD1 (5 bases). The CDR3 length is 16 residues. Germline V gives CDR1 SQVTM, CDR2 ANQGSEA. The CDR3 sequence: CSQPWTGERGTNGYTF. The CDR3 DNA follows: TGCAGTCAACCTTGGACCGGGGAAAGGGGAACTAATGGCTACACCTTC.

This clonotype was found a few times. The chain employs TRBV4-3 and TRBJ2-5, with 8 positions matching TRBD2. Trimming cost V 0 bases and J 4 bases; bases outside gene matches: 13. Germline-derived CDR1 and CDR2 are LGHNA and YSLEER. The CDR3 is made up of 18 amino acids. CDR3 coding DNA: TGCGCCAGCAGCCAAGATCTTACTAGCGGTCAACCGGGAGAGACCCAGTACTTC. This gives the protein CASSQDLTSGQPGETQYF.

The chain uses TRBV7-9 and TRBJ2-5, with TRBD2 identical over 7 bases. The J call may be faulty, since TRBJ2-7 better matches the DNA end. Germline V gene lookup returns CDR1 SEHNR and CDR2 FQNEAQ (reference sequence). CDR3 length equals 17 residues. The CDR3 reads CASSPLGLRELQNEQYV. The DNA for the CDR3 is TGTGCCAGCAGCCCCCTTGGTTTGCGGGAGCTTCAGAACGAGCAGTACGTC.

In its sample, this clonotype was seen a few times. This chain connects TRBV10-3 to TRBJ1-2, with D hard to call. V was pared by 8 bases and J by 0 bases, with 10 bases between. The CDR3 is made up of 13 amino acids. Germline V gene data show CDR1 as ENHRY and CDR2 as SYGVKD. The CDR3 sequence: CAISADPNYGYTF. DNA for the CDR3: TGTGCCATCTCGGCGGATCCTAACTATGGCTACACCTTC.

The chain is built from TRBV5-1 and TRBJ1-6; tentatively, D is TRBD1 (6 bases). Germline lookup yields CDR1 SGHRS and CDR2 YFSETQ. The CDR3 is 17 residues long. V lost 4 bases and J lost 0, with 14 bases in between. This CDR3 is CASSPRGELSYNSPLHF. In nucleotides, the CDR3 is TGCGCCAGCAGCCCAAGGGGGGAGCTCTCCTATAATTCACCCCTCCACTTT.